This T cell receptor (beta chain) stems from a study of cytomegalovirus exposure and HLA in healthy donors. Study details: Across about 400 genotyped donors, around 80% landed in the Caucasian-associated ancestry cluster. General study points: For most TCR beta V segments, an earlier analysis put the productive rate at about 90% or about 30% of the time.

PCR amplification relied on 60 Vbeta primers (plus 13 Jbeta primers). Original handling: It was a later analysis that counted tens of millions of unique TCR beta chains, of which some 9.9 million were shared. Produced via immunoSEQ multiplex PCR; TCRdb's table is partial and in-frame only. The DNA gave D and trimming, while V, J and clone size come from that table. Of roughly 150,000 clones listed, about 80% are singletons. This clone was picked up a small number of times. Antigen unknown. The CDR3 extends over 14 amino acids. V shed 3 bases, J shed 1 base, and the junction held 3 bases outside the gene matches. Germline V gives CDR1 GTSNPN, CDR2 SVGIG (reference sequence).

Sequenced input: PBMCs. The chain carries TRBV30 and TRBJ1-1; 9 bases are shared with TRBD1. The TCR sequence derives from a man aged 25-45 years in good health and CMV-seronegative. CDR3 protein: CAWRGDRENTEAFF. In nucleotides, the CDR3 is TGTGCCTGGAGGGGGGACAGGGAGAACACTGAAGCTTTCTTT.